This T cell receptor beta chain comes out of a study of control samples from healthy donors and cancer patients. The repertoire was sequenced with immunoSEQ multiplex PCR; TCRdb's copy has only in-frame clones and lacks some. The sample shows approximately 9,100 clones, 90% to 95% of them seen only once. Germline CDR1 reads SGHAT; CDR2 reads FQNNGV. V lost 6 bases and J 0 bases, leaving 18 bases between the germline ends. There are 16 residues in the CDR3. The specimen sequenced was PBMCs. The TCR originated in a man in his sixties with colorectal cancer. The genes are TRBV11-2 and TRBJ2-7, with D perhaps given as TRBD1 or TRBD2 (6 bases each). The CDR3 region is CASRLLGGRSSYEQYF. DNA for the CDR3: TGTGCCAGCAGACTGCTGGGGGGCCGGAGCTCCTACGAGCAGTACTTC.